This T cell receptor beta chain was sequenced during a study of T cells in Graves' hyperthyroidism and ophthalmopathy. Study results and caveats: Before onset, ophthalmopathy was predicted by the model a median about six months earlier.

The CDR3 regions of TCR beta were amplified from RNA transcripts. The HTBI set primed first-round TCR CDR3 RT-PCR. TCRdb reanalysed the multiplex PCR reads using MiXCR and keeps one entry per CDR3 protein. In the table there are about 480,000 distinct CDR3 sequences, 22% of which are singletons. This clonotype appeared a few times. Its antigen is unidentified. Patients having uncontrolled infection, another autoimmune disease, pregnancy or lactation were not included. The clonotype comes from a woman between 65 and 79 years old with Graves' ophthalmopathy. The sequenced sample was blood.

CDR3 in amino acids: CASSLTLWTEAFF. The CDR3 DNA reads TGTGCCAGCAGTCTGACCCTTTGGACTGAAGCTTTCTTT. This rearrangement joins TRBV2 to TRBJ1-1; the D is unclear. V dropped 5 bases and J dropped 5 bases, with 12 bases sitting between them. CDR1 and CDR2 from the germline V gene are SNHLY and FYNNEI. There are 13 residues in the CDR3. Looking up the rest from reference TRBV2 and TRBJ1-1 gives the full variable domain: EPEVTQTPSHQVTQMGQEVILRCVPISNHLYFYWYRQILGQKVEFLVSFYNNEISEKSEIFDDQFSVERPDGSNFTLKIRSTKLEDSAMYFCASSLTLWTEAFFGQGTRLTVV.